The clone carrying this T cell receptor beta chain appeared a few times. Its antigen is undetermined. The data belong to a study of CD8 T cells in ankylosing spondylitis. The germline V and J ends were trimmed by 7 bases and 4 bases, with 19 bases remaining between them. The CDR3 sequence is 16 residues long. CDR1 is MNHEY and CDR2 is SMNVEV in the germline V gene (reference sequence). Quantitative 5'-RACE with molecular barcodes was used to make the TCR beta libraries. From the 5' RACE reads, TCRdb called clonotypes with MiXCR, one entry per CDR3 protein. The table records approximately 540,000 distinct CDR3 sequences, about 13% of them present only once. Findings and caveats of the study: The clones that were linked to disease were reported to be significantly enriched in matched synovial fluid samples from ankylosing spondylitis patients. Characteristic of ankylosing spondylitis blood, it appeared, was a TCR beta motif comprising roughly eight highly homologous variants. In synovial fluid and blood from reactive arthritis, some motif variants were previously reported. Disease-associated clones were CD8+ and fairly uncommon in peripheral blood.

The sequence was obtained from a male donor with ankylosing spondylitis. The sample taken for sequencing was blood, either unsorted or a sorted T cell fraction (not recorded which). This sequence joins TRBV27 and TRBJ2-2, with a tentative D call TRBD1 (5 bases). The CDR3 region has the DNA TGTGCCAGCAACTGGGGCGCAGGCCAGGCCACCGGGGAGCTGTTTTTT. This gives the protein CASNWGAGQATGELFF.